The present entry profiles one TCR beta chain with its context. Its antigen is still unknown. The naive CD8 fraction comprised CD45RO-negative cells positively selected for CCR7 and excluded terminally differentiated effector memory CD45RA+ cells. Sequencing used immunoSEQ multiplex PCR; TCRdb keeps in-frame clones, though not all of them. The sample lists about 590,000 clones, over 95% occurring once. This record belongs to a study of shared clonotypes between healthy human individuals. General study results and limits: Clonotype sharing across donors was expected to vary with sequencing depth. Across several donors, naive CD4 shared roughly 5%, naive CD8 more than 3%, memory CD4 roughly 2.4%, memory CD8 around 0.36%.

The V gene lost 4 bases and the J gene lost 2 bases, with 13 bases spanning the gap. Germline assignment: CDR1 SGHKS and CDR2 YYEKEE (reference sequence). The CDR3 has 14 residues. The gene calls are TRBV5-5 and TRBJ2-7, with unresolved D. The clonotype was recovered from a woman aged 25 to 39 in good health. The sample taken for sequencing was naive CD8+ T cells sorted from blood. The CDR3 spells CASSLQESPYEQYF. The CDR3 DNA reads TGTGCCAGCAGCCTACAAGAGAGCCCCTACGAGCAGTACTTC.